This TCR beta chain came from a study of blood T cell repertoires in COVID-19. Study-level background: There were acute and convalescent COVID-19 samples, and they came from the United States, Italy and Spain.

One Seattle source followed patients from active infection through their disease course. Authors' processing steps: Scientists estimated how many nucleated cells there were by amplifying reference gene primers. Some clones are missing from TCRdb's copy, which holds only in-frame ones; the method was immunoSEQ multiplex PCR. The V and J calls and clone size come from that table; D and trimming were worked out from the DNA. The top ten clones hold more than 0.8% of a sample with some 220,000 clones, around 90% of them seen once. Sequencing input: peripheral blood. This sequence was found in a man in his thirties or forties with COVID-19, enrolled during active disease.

The CDR3 reads CASSDRAWGVHTEAFF. DNA of the CDR3: TGTGCCAGCAGTGACCGGGCGTGGGGAGTTCACACTGAAGCTTTCTTT. This chain connects TRBV6-4 to TRBJ1-1; D is uncertain. Germline V gives CDR1 MRHNA, CDR2 SNTAGT. CDR3 length: 16 amino acids. The V gene lost 2 bases and the J gene lost 3 bases, with 16 bases spanning the gap.